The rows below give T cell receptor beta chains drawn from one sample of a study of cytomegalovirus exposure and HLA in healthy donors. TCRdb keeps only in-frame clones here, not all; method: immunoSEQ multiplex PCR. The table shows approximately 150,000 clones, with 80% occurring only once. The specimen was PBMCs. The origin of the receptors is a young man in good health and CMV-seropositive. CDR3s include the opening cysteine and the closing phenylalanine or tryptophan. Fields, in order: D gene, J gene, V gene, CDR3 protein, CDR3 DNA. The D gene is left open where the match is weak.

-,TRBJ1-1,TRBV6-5,CASSYFARGTEAFF,TGTGCCAGCAGTTACTTCGCCAGGGGAACTGAAGCTTTCTTT
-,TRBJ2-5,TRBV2,CASRRAVQETQYF,TGTGCCAGCAGGCGAGCTGTCCAAGAGACCCAGTACTTC
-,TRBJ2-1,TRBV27,CASSSSRGSGYSYNEQFF,TGTGCCAGCAGTTCTAGCAGGGGATCGGGTTACTCCTACAATGAGCAGTTCTTC
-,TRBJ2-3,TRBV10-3,CAISEGARGTDTQYF,TGTGCCATCAGTGAGGGAGCCCGAGGCACAGATACGCAGTATTTT
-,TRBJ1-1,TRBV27,CASRPGVNTEAFF,TGTGCCAGCAGGCCCGGGGTCAACACTGAAGCTTTCTTT
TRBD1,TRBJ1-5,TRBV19,CASTPIGTGGQPQHF,TGTGCCAGTACCCCGATCGGGACAGGGGGGCAGCCCCAGCATTTT
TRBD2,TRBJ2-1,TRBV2,CASRSGTSGGGLDEQFF,TGTGCCAGCAGGAGTGGGACTAGCGGAGGGGGACTTGATGAGCAGTTCTTC
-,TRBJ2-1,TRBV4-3,CASSLGQNNEQFF,TGCGCCAGCAGCCTAGGACAGAACAATGAGCAGTTCTTC
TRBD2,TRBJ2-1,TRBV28,CASSPRGLAGNEQFF,TGTGCCAGCAGTCCAAGGGGCCTAGCGGGAAATGAGCAGTTCTTC
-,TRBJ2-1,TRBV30,CAWSATGASGIRNEQFF,TGTGCCTGGAGTGCGACAGGGGCTAGCGGGATCCGGAATGAGCAGTTCTTC
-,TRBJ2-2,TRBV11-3,CASSLSGLNTGELFF,TGTGCCAGCAGCTTATCCGGACTAAACACCGGGGAGCTGTTTTTT
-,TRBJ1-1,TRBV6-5,CASRPRGAEAFF,TGTGCCAGCAGGCCCCGGGGGGCTGAAGCTTTCTTT
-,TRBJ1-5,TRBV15,CATSRDLRQPQHF,TGTGCCACCAGCAGAGATCTTCGGCAGCCCCAGCATTTT
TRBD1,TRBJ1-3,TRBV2,CASGQGDSGNTIYF,TGTGCCAGCGGACAGGGCGACTCTGGAAACACTATATATTTT
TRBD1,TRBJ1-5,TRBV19,CASSKKNRDRNNQPQHF,TGTGCCAGTAGTAAGAAGAACCGGGACAGAAATAATCAGCCCCAGCATTTT
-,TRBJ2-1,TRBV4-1,CASSQGPAGWYEQFF,TGCGCCAGCAGCCAAGGCCCGGCAGGGTGGTATGAGCAGTTCTTC
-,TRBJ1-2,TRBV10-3,CAISESSRGGLGYGYTF,TGTGCCATCAGTGAGTCGAGTCGGGGAGGGCTAGGCTATGGCTACACCTTC
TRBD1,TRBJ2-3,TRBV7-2,CASSFRGGPSVTDTQYF,TGTGCCAGCAGCTTTAGAGGGGGCCCCTCTGTCACAGATACGCAGTATTTT
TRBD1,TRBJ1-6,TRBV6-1,CASSVGTGSNSPLHF,TGTGCCAGCAGTGTTGGGACAGGGTCGAATTCACCCCTCCACTTT
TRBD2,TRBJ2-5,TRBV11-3,CASSLMPLAGGQETQYF,TGTGCCAGCAGCTTAATGCCCCTAGCGGGGGGCCAAGAGACCCAGTACTTC
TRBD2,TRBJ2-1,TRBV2,CASSGLAAERRFF,TGTGCCAGCAGTGGTCTAGCGGCAGAACGACGGTTCTTC
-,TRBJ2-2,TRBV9,CASSARQSNTGELFF,TGTGCCAGCAGCGCCCGACAGAGCAACACCGGGGAGCTGTTTTTT
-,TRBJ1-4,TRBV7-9,CASSIPYEKLFF,TGTGCCAGCAGCATCCCCTATGAAAAACTGTTTTTT
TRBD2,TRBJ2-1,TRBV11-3,CASSSGLAGRNEQFF,TGTGCCAGCAGCTCGGGACTAGCGGGGCGCAATGAGCAGTTCTTC
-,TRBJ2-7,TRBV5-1,CASGEDSYEQYF,TGCGCCAGCGGGGAGGATTCCTACGAGCAGTACTTC